This record covers a single T cell receptor beta chain. This clonotype was recorded many times. Its antigen is still unknown. No base-level quality is on record; no much larger clone is a single base apart. The study was a case-control design nested within a healthcare worker cohort in London, UK, with weekly nasopharyngeal swab PCR tests and blood sampling. Between 23 and 31 March 2020, the week of the UK lockdown, healthcare workers were enrolled and then followed up weekly for as long as 16 weeks. Libraries came from 5' RACE. The sequencer was a NextSeq 500. Unique molecular identifiers were attached to individual cDNA molecules in the TCR library protocol so that sequencing error and PCR bias could be corrected. Both TCR alpha and beta chains were sequenced, and tight co-correlation was observed between alpha and beta sequence abundances in each sample. On the study's bioinformatics: Decombinator V4 was used to annotate TCR sequences for V gene, J gene and CDR3. TCRs were defined as expanded if a significant change between any two time points was detected under a Poisson model with p below 0.0001. Abundances of TCRs were expressed as counts per million after normalisation to the total number of TCRs sequenced in each sample. TRAV1-2 paired with TRAJ12, TRAJ20 or TRAJ33 defined MAIT TCRs, while TRAV10 paired with TRAJ18 defined iNKT TCRs. VDJdb, accessed 1 November 2021, was searched for CMV, EBV and SARS-CoV-2 annotated TCRs, excluding TCRs annotated for multiple antigens. TCRdb reanalyzed the raw reads on its own, using fastp at Q25 for trimming and MiXCR for clone calling, and kept in-frame beta chains. Duplicate CDR3 protein sequences are folded into a single record with the most common DNA and genes. For this entry, the V and J calls and clone size follow TCRdb and not the study's own pipeline. The sample table contains over 45,000 distinct CDR3 sequences; only one count was recorded for more than 12% of them. In total, the top ten clones hold over 4% of the sample.

This record belongs to a study of early T cells in non-severe SARS-CoV-2 infection (dated by TCRdb to the early 2020s). Concerning the study at large: Because TCR sequencing relied on bulk RNA taken from unsorted whole blood, pairing of alpha and beta chains was not possible. Results the study describes overall, beyond this receptor: Matching against VDJdb was skewed toward anti-spike CD8 responses, likely underestimated virus-specific expansions, and missed private and CD4 specificities.

V is cut by 5 bases and J by 6 bases, and the space between the germline ends is 8 bases. CDR1 and CDR2 were assigned from the germline V gene (reference sequence) as LGHDT and YNNKEL. Reading from cysteine to phenylalanine, the CDR3 counts 12 amino acids. Only the CDR3 part of the read is kept: 36 bases, read in frame from the first base. The source of this sequence is an adult who was a healthcare worker with PCR-confirmed SARS-CoV-2 infection or an uninfected control (not recorded which). The source was whole blood, collected at baseline. This chain is built from TRBV3-1 and TRBJ1-5, and perhaps TRBD1 as D gene, on 6 matching bases. The nucleotide sequence is TGTGCCAGCAGCACAGGGTTTCAGCCCCAGCATTTT. It is translated as CASSTGFQPQHF.